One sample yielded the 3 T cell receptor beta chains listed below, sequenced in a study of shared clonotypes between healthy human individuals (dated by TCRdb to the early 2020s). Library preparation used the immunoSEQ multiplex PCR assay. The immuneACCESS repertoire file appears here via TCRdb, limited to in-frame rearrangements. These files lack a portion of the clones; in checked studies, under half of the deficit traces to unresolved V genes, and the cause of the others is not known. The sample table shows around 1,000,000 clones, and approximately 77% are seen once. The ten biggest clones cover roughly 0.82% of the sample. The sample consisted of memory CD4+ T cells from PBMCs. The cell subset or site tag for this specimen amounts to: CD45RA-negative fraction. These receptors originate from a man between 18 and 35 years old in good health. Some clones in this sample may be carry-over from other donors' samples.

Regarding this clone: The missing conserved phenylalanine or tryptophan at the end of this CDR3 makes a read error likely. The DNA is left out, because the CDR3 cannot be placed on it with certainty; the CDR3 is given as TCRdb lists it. CDR3 region: CSARVGGN. The chain recombines TRBV20-1 with TRBJ2-7; the table's D call TRBD2 went unverified against the DNA. Germline V gene sequence: CDR1 DFQATT, CDR2 SNEGSKA (reference sequence). The CDR3 is 8 residues long, counting both termini.

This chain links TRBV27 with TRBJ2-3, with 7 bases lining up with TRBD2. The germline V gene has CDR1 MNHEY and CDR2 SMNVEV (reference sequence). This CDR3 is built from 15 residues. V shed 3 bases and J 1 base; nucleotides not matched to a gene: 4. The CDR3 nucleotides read TGTGCCAGCAGTTTGCGGGAGTTCGGCACAGATACGCAGTATTTT. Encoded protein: CASSLREFGTDTQYF.

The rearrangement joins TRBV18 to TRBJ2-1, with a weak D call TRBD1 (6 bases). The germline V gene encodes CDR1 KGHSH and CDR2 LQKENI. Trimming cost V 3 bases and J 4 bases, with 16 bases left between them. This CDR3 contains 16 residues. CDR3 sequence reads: CASSPLGVGAYNEQFF. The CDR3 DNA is TGTGCCAGCTCACCCCTAGGGGTGGGGGCATACAATGAGCAGTTCTTC.